The next 3 T cell receptor beta chains were all read from a single sample in a study of T cells in Graves' hyperthyroidism and ophthalmopathy (dated by TCRdb to the late 2010s). Library preparation was by multiplex PCR. The listed sequencing device is Illumina HiSeq 2000. TCR beta CDR3 regions were amplified from RNA transcripts. For the first round of RT-PCR on the TCR CDR3, the HTBI primer set was used together with the Qiagen OneStep RT-PCR kit. Using fastp at Q25 and MiXCR, TCRdb reprocessed the public reads and kept productive beta chains. Identical CDR3 protein sequences are pooled into one entry, listed with their most common genes and DNA. Counted in this sample were 300,000 to 450,000 distinct CDR3 sequences; about 14% of them appeared once. The top ten hold less than 20% of the sample. Sample: blood. The receptors derive from a woman aged 25-40 years with Graves' ophthalmopathy.

This clonotype was recorded a few times. Germline is not matched at one junction end, which may reflect a read error. The rearrangement links TRBV20-1 to TRBJ2-1, with D uncertain. Germline lookup yields CDR1 DFQATT and CDR2 SNEGSKA (reference sequence). The CDR3 contains 15 residues. CDR3 DNA sequence: TGCAGTGCAAGAGGAATTTCGTTCTCCTACAATGAGCAGTTCTTC. It specifies CSARGISFSYNEQFF.

This clonotype was detected many times. The chain joins TRBV28 to TRBJ2-1; TRBD1 aligns across 10 bases. Losses at the gene ends were 4 bases for V and 0 bases for J; bases not matched to a gene: 12. Per germline, CDR1 MDHEN and CDR2 SYDVKM. CDR3 length equals 19 residues. In DNA form, the CDR3 reads TGTGCCAGCAGTTCGCCGGGACAGGGGATGGGAAGCTCCTACAATGAGCAGTTCTTC. It is translated as CASSSPGQGMGSSYNEQFF.

This clonotype came up many times. The J gene is TRBJ2-5, the V gene TRBV13; no firm D call. V shed 8 bases and J shed 3 bases, with 10 bases lying between them. The CDR3 runs 12 residues. The germline gives CDR1 PRHDT, CDR2 FYEKMQ (reference sequence). The CDR3, as DNA: TGTGCCAGCTCCTCGCGGAAAGAGACCCAGTACTTC. Residues: CASSSRKETQYF.